This is a list of T cell receptor beta chains from one sample in a study of cytomegalovirus exposure and HLA in healthy donors. Sequenced by immunoSEQ multiplex PCR; TCRdb stores in-frame clones only, minus some. The profile shows 130,000 to 150,000 clones, 70% to 90% of them singletons. The sequencing input was PBMCs. The source of these receptors is a woman aged 18-29 years in good health and CMV-seropositive. CDR3s include the opening cysteine and the closing phenylalanine or tryptophan. The D gene is left open where the match is weak. Clone size, where shown, is once, few, many, or a class for clones that have expanded.

NA,TRBJ2-3,TRBV27,NA,CASSPSTDTQYF,TGTGCCAGCAGTCCGAGCACAGATACGCAGTATTTT
TRBD2,TRBJ2-7,TRBV15,NA,CATSRRTSGLYEQYF,TGTGCCACCAGCAGAAGGACTAGCGGGCTCTACGAGCAGTACTTC
NA,TRBJ2-3,TRBV18,NA,CASSPSATLTDTQYF,TGTGCCAGCTCACCCAGCGCGACCCTGACAGATACGCAGTATTTT
NA,TRBJ2-5,TRBV11-1,NA,CASSTGQYQETQYF,TGTGCCAGCAGCACCGGACAGTACCAAGAGACCCAGTACTTC
NA,TRBJ2-7,TRBV13,NA,CASSSSGGYEQYF,TGTGCCAGCAGCTCTTCCGGGGGCTACGAGCAGTACTTC
TRBD1,TRBJ2-7,TRBV20-1,NA,CSGQTGVEQYF,TGCAGTGGGCAGACAGGGGTCGAGCAGTACTTC
TRBD2,TRBJ2-5,TRBV6-1,NA,CASSEEWTGGPSVETQYF,TGTGCCAGCAGTGAAGAGTGGACGGGAGGGCCCAGTGTAGAGACCCAGTACTTC
TRBD1,TRBJ1-2,TRBV6-5,NA,CASSYSGGHGYTF,TGTGCCAGCAGTTACTCAGGGGGCCATGGCTACACCTTC
TRBD1,TRBJ2-7,TRBV28,NA,CASSMTGSNYEQYF,TGTGCCAGCAGCATGACAGGGAGCAACTACGAGCAGTACTTC
TRBD2,TRBJ2-1,TRBV4-3,NA,CASSQNSGREQFF,TGCGCCAGCAGCCAAAATAGCGGGAGGGAGCAGTTCTTC
NA,TRBJ1-2,TRBV9,NA,CASSAVANYGYTF,TGTGCCAGCAGCGCAGTTGCTAACTATGGCTACACCTTC
NA,TRBJ1-5,TRBV7-8,NA,CASSSRGGDNQPQHF,TGTGCCAGCAGCTCTAGGGGCGGTGACAATCAGCCCCAGCATTTT
TRBD1,TRBJ2-5,TRBV7-8,NA,CASSLGRTGGLETQYF,TGTGCCAGCAGCTTAGGCCGGACAGGGGGCTTAGAGACCCAGTACTTC
TRBD2,TRBJ2-1,TRBV11-3,NA,CASSLGLAGDDEQFF,TGTGCCAGCAGCCTTGGACTAGCGGGAGATGATGAGCAGTTCTTC
TRBD2,TRBJ2-2,TRBV11-3,NA,CASSPGGTSGRDLNTGELFF,TGTGCCAGCAGCCCCGGAGGGACTAGCGGGAGAGACTTGAACACCGGGGAGCTGTTTTTT
TRBD2,TRBJ2-1,TRBV11-2,NA,CASSPQREIINEQFF,TGTGCCAGCAGCCCTCAGCGGGAGATCATCAATGAGCAGTTCTTC
TRBD1,TRBJ1-5,TRBV7-2,few,CASSFGRGPFQPQHF,TGTGCCAGCAGCTTTGGCAGGGGGCCTTTTCAGCCCCAGCATTTT
TRBD2,TRBJ2-1,TRBV5-1,NA,CASSPDSGSGDEQFF,TGCGCCAGCAGCCCAGATAGCGGGAGCGGGGATGAGCAGTTCTTC
NA,TRBJ2-2,TRBV19,NA,CASSIARPGELFF,TGTGCCAGTAGTATAGCTAGGCCCGGGGAGCTGTTTTTT
NA,TRBJ1-3,TRBV28,NA,CASTYGNTIYF,TGTGCCAGCACTTATGGAAACACCATATATTTT
TRBD1,TRBJ1-1,TRBV7-2,NA,CASSLRRTGVTEAFF,TGTGCCAGCAGCTTGAGAAGGACAGGAGTAACTGAAGCTTTCTTT
NA,TRBJ1-1,TRBV30,NA,CACAQGSFMNTEAFF,TGTGCCTGTGCACAGGGTTCCTTTATGAACACTGAAGCTTTCTTT
TRBD1,TRBJ2-1,TRBV11-1,NA,CASSYPSGGSYNEQFF,TGTGCCAGCAGCTACCCCTCAGGGGGCAGTTACAATGAGCAGTTCTTC
TRBD2,TRBJ2-3,TRBV5-1,NA,CASSLLAGVSTSTDTQYF,TGCGCCAGCAGCCTACTAGCGGGTGTTTCAACTAGCACAGATACACAGTATTTT
TRBD1,TRBJ1-4,TRBV4-3,NA,CASSQDLQGMEKLFF,TGCGCCAGCAGCCAAGATCTACAGGGGATGGAGAAACTGTTTTTT
NA,TRBJ1-2,TRBV5-1,NA,CASSLDPGPYGYTF,TGCGCCAGCAGCTTGGACCCAGGGCCCTATGGCTACACCTTC
TRBD1,TRBJ2-7,TRBV6-5,NA,CASKTGTGMSNEQYF,TGTGCCAGCAAGACCGGGACAGGGATGTCAAACGAGCAGTACTTC
NA,TRBJ2-7,TRBV4-2,NA,CASSQETASSYEQYF,TGTGCCAGCAGCCAAGAGACGGCTAGCTCCTACGAGCAGTACTTC